This T cell receptor beta chain was documented in a study of T cells in tumors and immune-related adverse events (dated by TCRdb to 2020 to 2022). Comment on this clone: Its antigen is currently not known. No much larger clonotype is one base removed from it; base qualities were not supplied.

The TCR beta locus was amplified and sequenced with the immunoSEQ assay, yielding bulk TCR Vbeta CDR3 data. Processing in the source paper ran as follows. CDR3s were excluded if they were non-productive, were shorter than 7 amino acids, or did not start with C or end with F/W. Analysis was restricted to specimens with at least 1000 reads, and each clonotype was defined at the amino acid level. To compute clonality, Pielou's evenness was subtracted from 1. To equalize library sizes, abundance-weighted random subsampling with replacement was performed 100 times so that 95% confidence intervals could be reported. The Morisita overlap index was used to quantify repertoire overlap, and for each specimen the top 40 clones were checked for overlap with the irAE. TCRdb took this table from immuneACCESS and kept in-frame rearrangements with V and J called. Such tables lack part of the clones; where checked against another copy, unresolved V genes explain under half of the gap, and the rest is unexplained. V, J and clone size are those of that table, while D and trimming were read from the DNA. The sample records tens of thousands of clones, around 90% of which are singletons. 1.1% to 1.5% of the sample rests with the top ten.

This specimen's treatment or condition label, interpreted: nivolumab (PD-1 blockade) given before sampling. The DNeasy Blood and Tissue Kit was used to extract DNA from formalin-fixed paraffin-embedded specimens. Reading from cysteine to phenylalanine, the CDR3 counts 14 amino acids. Only the CDR3 portion is preserved as DNA: 42 bases, with reading frame beginning at the first base. The trim is 2 bases for V and 8 bases for J, with a gap of 12 bases between the germline ends. CDR1 and CDR2 (MDHEN, SYDVKM) derive from the germline V gene. The starting material was lymph node tissue, obtained from a patient treated with anti-PD-1 therapy. This TCR derives from a female donor with metastatic renal cell carcinoma. The chain is made from TRBV28 and TRBJ1-4, with a tentative D gene TRBD1 over 5 matching bases. The CDR3 protein is CASSLGGNREKLFF. The nucleotide sequence is given as TGTGCCAGCAGTTTAGGGGGGAATAGGGAAAAACTGTTTTTT.